The next 3 T cell receptor beta chains were all read from a single sample in a study of regulatory T cells in long-lasting Graves disease. Investigators prepared the TCR beta libraries by applying iRepertoire HTBI primers and Arm-PCR of CDR3 regions. MiXCR was run by TCRdb on the multiplex PCR reads, yielding one entry per CDR3 protein. The table lists roughly 450,000 distinct CDR3 sequences, 20% of them singletons. As to time point: persistent/refractory GD, antithyroid drugs over 5 years with positive TRAb. PBMC-derived RNA was used for the TCR library. Here the sequenced sample was peripheral blood mononuclear cells (PBMCs), taken when the disease was refractory, from a patient treated with antithyroid drugs. The receptors come from a female donor with Graves disease.

In this sample, this clonotype turned up a few times. A much larger clonotype is one base distant, so this may be a read error. The conserved closing phenylalanine or tryptophan is absent in this CDR3, likely reflecting a read error. The chain combines TRBV27 with TRBJ1-1; D may be TRBD1 (6 bases). Germline lookup yields CDR1 MNHEY and CDR2 SMNVEV (reference sequence). The CDR3 extends over 13 amino acids. V was shortened by 5 bases and J by 1 base, with 8 bases between the two germline ends. CDR3 in amino acids: CASSRGANTEAFL. DNA of the CDR3: TGTGCCAGCAGTCGGGGGGCGAACACTGAAGCTTTCCTT.

Regarding this clonotype: Possible read error: a much larger clone is one base away. The chain carries TRBV2 and TRBJ2-7, with a weak D call TRBD2 (5 bases). The CDR3 has 13 residues. In germline, CDR1 is SNHLY, CDR2 FYNNEI. The CDR3 is CASSGVAWNERYF. The CDR3 DNA is TGTGCCAGCAGTGGAGTAGCGTGGAACGAGCGGTACTTC.

This clonotype turned up a few times. The V gene is TRBV20-1, the J gene TRBJ1-2, with 7 nucleotides matching TRBD1. In germline, CDR1 is DFQATT, CDR2 SNEGSKA (reference sequence). CDR3 size: 14 residues. With 2 bases clipped from V and 4 bases from J, the junction kept 7 bases outside the gene matches. CDR3 loop: CSARPPGQPYGYTF. CDR3 bases: TGCAGTGCTAGACCTCCGGGACAGCCCTATGGCTACACCTTC.